This TCR beta chain emerged from a study of vaccination and CD4 T cells after COVID-19. Study outcomes and limitations: Rising from about 20 to 38, the median of SARS-CoV-2-reactive clonotypes did not change significantly. When vaccine-specific clones from convalescent patients were examined, 304 of 307 were spike mono-reactive.

By proportion, this clonotype is medium-sized (0.01 to 0.1%). Its antigen remains unidentified. CD4+ T cells that had been cultured provided DNA sequenced with the Oncomine TCR Beta short-read assay. TCRdb re-derived calls from the PCR reads in MiXCR, one entry per CDR3 protein. The table lists 7,500 to 8,500 distinct CDR3 sequences, roughly a fifth of them singletons, with roughly a tenth in the top ten. Treatment specified: roughly 10-day PBMC culture with coronavirus spike peptide pools or control peptides (ViraFEST assay). The CDR3 spans 15 residues. Deletions cut 3 bases from V and 9 bases from J, with 18 bases between. Germline CDR1 reads SGHTA; CDR2 reads FQGNSA.

Here the sequenced sample was CD4+ T cells from blood, cultured in vitro, taken after SARS-CoV-2 vaccination. This TCR was recovered from a human donor who had recovered from COVID-19. The chain combines TRBV7-2 with TRBJ2-1; a possible D gene is TRBD2 (5 bases). The DNA of the CDR3 is TGTGCCAGCAGCTTTTCCCCCCCGGGATTCGGTGAGCAGTTCTTC. Encoded protein: CASSFSPPGFGEQFF.